This T cell receptor (beta chain) is drawn from a study of T cells in Graves' hyperthyroidism and ophthalmopathy. Study-wide findings and caveats: Within blood appeared most thyroid clonotypes that had expanded above 0.001. Prediction of ophthalmopathy progression came a median approximately 6.5 months pre-onset.

There were TCR beta CDR3 regions amplified from RNA transcripts. Using the HTBI primer set, a first-round RT-PCR was run on the TCR CDR3. One entry per CDR3 protein, called by TCRdb with MiXCR from the multiplex PCR reads. Counted here are fewer than 400,000 distinct CDR3 sequences, roughly 17% occurring once; the ten biggest clones make up around a third. Absent ophthalmopathy progression within 18 months defined stable Graves' hyperthyroidism. This clonotype was detected many times. Its antigen remains unidentified. CDR1 and CDR2 from the germline V gene are SGDLS and YYNGEE. The CDR3 loop spans 15 amino acids. V was pared by 7 bases and J by 5 bases, with 13 bases of the junction left unmatched.

The sequenced sample was blood. The chain uses TRBV9 and TRBJ2-7; 9 positions agree with TRBD1. The receptor was isolated from a man under 40 with Graves' hyperthyroidism. This chain's CDR3 is CASGPGTGIGDEQYF. CDR3 DNA: TGTGCCAGCGGGCCCGGGACAGGGATTGGGGACGAGCAGTACTTC.